These T cell receptor beta chains were read from a single sample in a study of CD8 T cells in ankylosing spondylitis. Each CDR3 protein is one row after TCRdb ran MiXCR on the 5' RACE reads. The sample shows about 250,000 distinct CDR3 sequences, 32% of them seen only once. The source material was blood, either unsorted or a sorted T cell fraction (not recorded which). The receptors here all came from a male donor with ankylosing spondylitis or in good health (not recorded which). CDR3s include the opening cysteine and the closing phenylalanine or tryptophan. Fields, in order: V gene, clone size, J gene, D gene, CDR3 DNA, CDR3 protein. D genes are given only for firm matches. The size field is filled for only some rows; it gives once, few, many or a size class.

>TRBV3-1|many|TRBJ2-7|.
TGTGCCAGCAGCCAAGACAGTTACGAGCAGTACTTC
CASSQDSYEQYF
>TRBV5-1|.|TRBJ1-1|.
TGCGCCAGCAGCTTGGATGCCGCCTTGAACACTGAAGCTTTCTTT
CASSLDAALNTEAFF
>TRBV5-1|few|TRBJ1-2|TRBD1
TGCGCCAGCAGCTTGGGGACCCGGGACAGGAACTATGGCTACACCTTC
CASSLGTRDRNYGYTF
>TRBV20-1|.|TRBJ2-1|.
TGCAGTGCTAGAGTAGGCAGGGGATACAATGAGCAGTTCTTC
CSARVGRGYNEQFF
>TRBV7-2|.|TRBJ1-1|.
TGTGCCAGCAGCCCTGGACGGCAGAACACTGAAGCTTTCTTT
CASSPGRQNTEAFF
>TRBV15|.|TRBJ2-1|.
TGTGCCACCAGCAGCTTGTCGTGGGAGCAGTTCTTC
CATSSLSWEQFF
>TRBV29-1|few|TRBJ1-2|.
TGCAGCGTTGGACCTACCGAAGACTATGGCTACACCTTC
CSVGPTEDYGYTF
>TRBV5-1|once|TRBJ2-3|TRBD2
TGCGCCAGCAGCTTGATGCTAGCGGGGGGGCCAGATACGCAGTATTTT
CASSLMLAGGPDTQYF
>TRBV7-9|once|TRBJ2-5|.
TGTGCCAGCAGCCCTTGGGCAGGGCTAGAGACCCAGTACTTC
CASSPWAGLETQYF
>TRBV2|.|TRBJ1-3|TRBD1
TGTGCCAGCAGAAACGACAGGGCCTCTGGAAACACCATATATTTT
CASRNDRASGNTIYF
>TRBV7-3|.|TRBJ1-1|.
TGTGCCAGCAGCTTAACGAGGGACACTGAAGCTTTCTTT
CASSLTRDTEAFF
>TRBV6-1|.|TRBJ1-2|.
TGTGCCAGCAGACAGGGTCTGTCGGCTAACTATGGCTACACCTTC
CASRQGLSANYGYTF
>TRBV15|.|TRBJ2-5|TRBD1
TGTGCCACCAGCAGAAGGACAGGGTATAGGGAGACCCAGTACTTC
CATSRRTGYRETQYF
>TRBV29-1|.|TRBJ2-1|.
TGCAGCGTTGACCCGCCCCGGCGGGGCCAAGACAATGAGCAGTTCTTC
CSVDPPRRGQDNEQFF
>TRBV29-1|few|TRBJ2-5|TRBD1
TGCAGCGTTGAAGATGAGTGGGACAGGGGCACAGAGACCCAGTACTTC
CSVEDEWDRGTETQYF
>TRBV29-1|many|TRBJ2-3|.
TGCAGCGTTGCCCAGGACACCTCGACAGATACGCAGTATTTT
CSVAQDTSTDTQYF
>TRBV29-1|few|TRBJ2-1|.
TGCAGCGTGGCCGGTCCAGGGGCGAATGAGCAGTTCTTC
CSVAGPGANEQFF
>TRBV20-1|few|TRBJ2-1|.
TGCAGTGCTAGAGCCCCGTCGGGGGTAAACAATGAGCAGTTCTTC
CSARAPSGVNNEQFF
>TRBV5-1|few|TRBJ2-7|TRBD1
TGCGCCAGCAGCCAGGTGGACAGGGTCTACGAGCAGTACTTC
CASSQVDRVYEQYF
>TRBV3-1|.|TRBJ1-1|.
TGTGCCAGCAGCCAAGATCCTCTGAACACTGAAGCTTTCTTT
CASSQDPLNTEAFF
>TRBV5-1|.|TRBJ1-1|TRBD1
TGCGCCAGCAGACAGGGGGCGGTGCACACTGAAGCTTTCTTT
CASRQGAVHTEAFF
>TRBV20-1|many|TRBJ1-6|.
TGCAGTGTTAGACCACAGGGAGGAGGCTCACCCCTCCACTTT
CSVRPQGGGSPLHF
>TRBV21-1|.|TRBJ2-3|.
TGTGCCAGCAGCAAAAAGGCAAGACTAGCGGGAAGCACAGATACGCAGTATTTT
CASSKKARLAGSTDTQYF
>TRBV12-3/TRBV12-4|.|TRBJ2-7|.
TGTGCCAGCAGACTGAGGGCTTCCTACGAGCAGTACTTC
CASRLRASYEQYF
>TRBV20-1|.|TRBJ2-7|TRBD1
TGCAGTGCTACGTGGGACAGGGGCTACGAGCAGTACTTC
CSATWDRGYEQYF
>TRBV12-3/TRBV12-4|.|TRBJ2-3|TRBD1
TGTGCCAGCAACACGGACAGGGGACTAGATACGCAGTATTTT
CASNTDRGLDTQYF
>TRBV29-1|.|TRBJ2-7|.
TGCAGCGTCGTAAACATGCTCGAGCAGTACTTC
CSVVNMLEQYF
>TRBV29-1|.|TRBJ2-5|TRBD2
TGCAGCGCCAAGCCTAGCGGCGACCGGGAAAACTTC
CSAKPSGDRENF
>TRBV15|few|TRBJ2-3|.
TGTGCCACCAGCAGAGAAACAGATACGCAGTATTTT
CATSRETDTQYF
>TRBV9|many|TRBJ2-1|.
TGTGCCAGCAGCGTAGGTATTAAGGGCTCCTACAATGAGCAGTTCTTC
CASSVGIKGSYNEQFF
>TRBV29-1|.|TRBJ2-3|TRBD1
TGCAGCGTGGAGACAGGGTTTCAGCAAGATACGCAGTATTTT
CSVETGFQQDTQYF
>TRBV9|few|TRBJ1-1|.
TGTGCCAGCAGCGTAGCTACGGGGGACGCCTGGAACACTGAAGCTTTCTTT
CASSVATGDAWNTEAFF
>TRBV5-1|once|TRBJ2-6|.
TGCGCCAGCAGCGCGGGCCACTCTGGGGCCAACGTCCTGACTTTC
CASSAGHSGANVLTF
>TRBV7-7|once|TRBJ2-5|TRBD1
TGTGCTAGCAGCTTAGTCGGGTCAGGGGGCCGTGAGACCCAGTACTTC
CASSLVGSGGRETQYF
>TRBV7-6|.|TRBJ2-7|.
TGTGCCAGCAGCTTAGAGGGACGGGACTGGTCCTACGAGCAGTACTTC
CASSLEGRDWSYEQYF
>TRBV7-3|.|TRBJ1-4|TRBD1
TGTGCCAGCAGCCAACAACAGGGGGTGAATGAAAAACTGTTTTTT
CASSQQQGVNEKLFF
>TRBV27|.|TRBJ2-7|TRBD1
TGTGCCAGCAGCTGGGACAGCTCCTACGAGCAGTACTTC
CASSWDSSYEQYF
>TRBV20-1|.|TRBJ2-1|TRBD2
TGCAGTGCCCAGGGACTAGCGGGGGGTACTGAGCAGTTCTTC
CSAQGLAGGTEQFF
>TRBV6-1|many|TRBJ2-1|TRBD2
TGTGCCAGCAGCCAAGGGACTAGCGGACTCAATGAGCAGTTCTTC
CASSQGTSGLNEQFF
>TRBV20-1|many|TRBJ1-1|.
TGCAGTGCTAGTGGGGCCAGGGTGAACACTGAAGCTTTCTTT
CSASGARVNTEAFF
>TRBV5-6|.|TRBJ2-3|.
TGTGCCAGCAGCTTGGACCCTAGAGATACGCAGTATTTT
CASSLDPRDTQYF
>TRBV29-1|.|TRBJ2-4|.
TGCAGCGTTGAAGTCGGCGATTCGTTCCACTTC
CSVEVGDSFHF
>TRBV12-3/TRBV12-4|.|TRBJ2-3|TRBD2
TGTGCCAGCAGTTTACGGGGGGAGGGGCAGTATTTT
CASSLRGEGQYF
>TRBV5-1|.|TRBJ2-1|TRBD2
TGCGCCAGCAGCTTGGCCCCAGCGGGGGCCAACAATGAGCAGTTCTTC
CASSLAPAGANNEQFF
>TRBV12-3/TRBV12-4|.|TRBJ2-5|.
TGTGCCAGCAGTTTAGAACACTTACTGAAGAGGGAGACCCAGTACTTC
CASSLEHLLKRETQYF
>TRBV7-9|few|TRBJ1-5|TRBD1
TGTGCCAGCAGCTCCGATGGACAGGTTCAGCCCCAGCATTTT
CASSSDGQVQPQHF
>TRBV4-2|.|TRBJ2-3|.
TGTGCCAGCAGCCAAGATGGAGATCCCCCGGATACGCAGTATTTT
CASSQDGDPPDTQYF
>TRBV20-1|few|TRBJ2-1|TRBD1
TGCAGTGCTAGAGATGTGTCCGGGACAGCCGGCTACAATGAGCAGTTCTTC
CSARDVSGTAGYNEQFF
>TRBV7-2|.|TRBJ2-4|.
TGTGCCAGCAGCTTAGGGGGGGTAGCCAAAAACATTCAGTACTTC
CASSLGGVAKNIQYF
>TRBV6-1|.|TRBJ1-2|.
TGTGCCAGCAGTATTACCGGCCCACCCAACTATGGCTACACCTTC
CASSITGPPNYGYTF
>TRBV20-1|few|TRBJ2-1|TRBD2
TGCAGTGCTAGAGATCTAGATAGCGGGGACCACAATGAGCAGTTCTTC
CSARDLDSGDHNEQFF
>TRBV10-2|.|TRBJ2-3|TRBD2
TGCGCCAGCAGTCCTGACCCGTTAGCGGGGGCCACAGATACGCAGTATTTT
CASSPDPLAGATDTQYF
>TRBV15|.|TRBJ2-2|TRBD1
TGTGCCACGAGCCTGGGACAGAAGTCGGGGGAGCTGTTTTTT
CATSLGQKSGELFF
>TRBV7-9|few|TRBJ2-1|TRBD2
TGTGCCAGCAGCATCGGTGGACTAGCTCCCAATGAGCAGTTCTTC
CASSIGGLAPNEQFF